A single T cell receptor (beta chain) is shown here with its context. Antigen unknown. Data came from immunoSEQ multiplex PCR; TCRdb stores just in-frame clones and leaves some out. In the table there are roughly 28,000 clones, 70% to 90% of which are singletons. The sample belongs to a study of graft-versus-host responses after intestinal transplantation. Study-level information: Transplant types were multivisceral, liver-intestinal, or isolated intestinal. Overall study results and limits: Detection of GvH clones occurred in recipient marrow, and some had their first appearance in ileum or blood.

The germline CDR1 and CDR2 sequences are WNHNN and SYGVQD (reference sequence). Trimming removed 8 bases at V and 1 base at J, with 17 bases between. The CDR3 has 15 amino acids. The TCR originated in a human patient who received an intestinal transplant, so some T cells may come from the graft donor. The gene calls are TRBV10-1 and TRBJ1-1, with D possibly matching TRBD1 (5 bases). Sequencing used PBMCs, obtained about 430 days after intestinal transplantation. The CDR3 reads CASLTPGRENTEAFF. CDR3 DNA sequence: TGCGCCAGCCTAACCCCGGGACGGGAGAACACTGAAGCTTTCTTT.